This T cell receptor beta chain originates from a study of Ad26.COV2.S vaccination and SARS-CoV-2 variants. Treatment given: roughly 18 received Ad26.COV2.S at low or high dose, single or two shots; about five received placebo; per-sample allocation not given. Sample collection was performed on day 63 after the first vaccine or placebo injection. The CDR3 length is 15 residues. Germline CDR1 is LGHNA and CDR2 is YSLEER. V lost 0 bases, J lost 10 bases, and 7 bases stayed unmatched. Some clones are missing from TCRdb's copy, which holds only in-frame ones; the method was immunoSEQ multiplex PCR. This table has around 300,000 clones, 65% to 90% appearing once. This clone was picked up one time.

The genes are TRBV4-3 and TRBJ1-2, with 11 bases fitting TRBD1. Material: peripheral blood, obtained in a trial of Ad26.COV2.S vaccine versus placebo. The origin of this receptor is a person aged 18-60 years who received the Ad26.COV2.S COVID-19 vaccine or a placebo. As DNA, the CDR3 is TGCGCCAGCAGCCAAGACCCCGGGACAGGGGGAACCTACACCTTC. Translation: CASSQDPGTGGTYTF.